These 6 T cell receptor beta chains came from one sample sequenced in a study of blood T cells in healthy people across ages. Next came a second PCR, run for about 7 to 12 cycles, which used a sample-barcoded 5' primer along with a J-beta primer mix. One entry per CDR3 protein results from TCRdb running MiXCR on the 5' RACE reads. The profile shows 800,000 to 950,000 distinct CDR3 sequences, about 34% of them singletons. The specimen was blood. The source of these receptors is a man aged 18 to 35 in good health.

V and J are TRBV4-2 and TRBJ2-7; 8 nucleotides align to TRBD2. The CDR3 runs 16 residues. Trimming took 0 bases from V and 6 from J; bases not matched to a gene: 10. Germline CDR1 and CDR2: LGHNA and YNFKEQ. CDR3 DNA: TGTGCCAGCAGCCAAGATCGGGTTGGCGGGGGGAGCGAGCAGTACTTC. Amino acids: CASSQDRVGGGSEQYF.

The rearrangement joins TRBV7-2 to TRBJ2-1; a possible D gene is TRBD2 (6 bases). With 5 bases removed from V and 2 bases from J, the gap between germline ends came to 16 bases. The CDR3 runs 16 residues. Germline-derived CDR1 and CDR2 are SGHTA and FQGNSA. The CDR3 DNA is TGTGCCAGCAGCCCTCAAGGCGGGACGGCCTACAATGAGCAGTTCTTC. This translates into CASSPQGGTAYNEQFF.

About this clonotype itself: A much larger clone is a single base away; this may be a read error. The rearrangement joins TRBV20-1 to TRBJ2-1, with D perhaps TRBD1 or TRBD2 (7 bases each). V was trimmed by 0 bases and J by 7 bases, leaving 16 bases between them. Germline CDR1 DFQATT, CDR2 SNEGSKA (reference sequence). This CDR3 is built from 15 residues. CDR3 sequence: CSARERQGGFNEQFF. CDR3 nucleotide sequence: TGCAGTGCTAGAGAAAGACAGGGAGGGTTTAATGAGCAGTTCTTC.

This clonotype was picked up a small number of times. The chain joins TRBV28 to TRBJ1-5, with D maybe TRBD1 (5 bases). V lost 3 bases to trimming and J lost 7 bases, with 16 bases between them. This CDR3 comprises 15 residues. Germline CDR1 and CDR2: MDHEN and SYDVKM. The CDR3, as DNA: TGTGCCAGCAGTTTTAATGACGGGGGAGGCCAGCCCCAGCATTTT. It codes for CASSFNDGGGQPQHF.

The genes are TRBV15 and TRBJ2-7; D gene ambiguous. The CDR3 has 15 amino acids. CDR1 and CDR2 (germline): LNHNV, YYDKDF (reference sequence). V lost 3 bases, J lost 0 bases, and 12 bases lay in between. For the CDR3, the DNA is TGTGCCACCAGCAGCGGTACGTGGAACTCCTACGAGCAGTACTTC. Its translation is CATSSGTWNSYEQYF. The full variable domain, with the rest looked up from reference TRBV15 and TRBJ2-7, is DAMVIQNPRYQVTQFGKPVTLSCSQTLNHNVMYWYQQKSSQAPKLLFHYYDKDFNNEADTPDNFQSRRPNTSFCFLDIRSPGLGDTAMYLCATSSGTWNSYEQYFGPGTRLTVT.

Note on this clonotype: A junction boundary mismatches the germline segment, possibly from a read error. This chain connects TRBV4-3 to TRBJ1-2, with 7 positions matching TRBD1. Germline lookup yields CDR1 LGHNA and CDR2 YSLEER. The CDR3 runs 16 residues. CDR3 DNA sequence: TGCGTCAGCAGCCAAGGGGGTAGTAGGACAGGTTATGGCTACACCTTC. Translated, it gives CVSSQGGSRTGYGYTF.